The 15 T cell receptor beta chains presented below share a single source sample, sequenced in a study of cytomegalovirus exposure and HLA in healthy donors. Produced via immunoSEQ multiplex PCR; TCRdb's table is partial and in-frame only. The repertoire has fewer than 100,000 clones, just over 90% of them found once; the top ten carry 2% to 2.5%. Source material: PBMCs. Source of these receptors: a man aged 25 to 40 in good health and CMV-seronegative.

This clone was seen just once. The genes are TRBV6-5 and TRBJ1-5; the match to TRBD1 covers 7 bases. From germline, CDR1 is MNHEY and CDR2 SVGAGI. This CDR3 contains 15 residues. V was clipped by 6 bases and J by 2 bases; unmatched bases: 7. CDR3 coding DNA: TGTGCCAGCAGAGCCTTAACAGGGGGCAATCAGCCCCAGCATTTT. This sequence encodes CASRALTGGNQPQHF.

The J gene is TRBJ2-7, the V gene TRBV18; 10 positions match TRBD2. J was trimmed by 3 bases and V by 5 bases; bases with no gene match: 4. From germline, CDR1 is KGHSH and CDR2 LQKENI. There are 14 residues in the CDR3. The CDR3 region has the DNA TGTGCCAGCTCATCGCTAGCGGGAGACTACGAGCAGTACTTC. This sequence encodes CASSSLAGDYEQYF.

This rearrangement joins TRBV6-4 to TRBJ2-2; D is uncertain. Germline V gene lookup returns CDR1 MRHNA and CDR2 SNTAGT. The V end was cut by 6 bases, the J end by 7 bases, with 12 bases between. The CDR3 totals 13 residues. For the CDR3, the DNA is TGTGCCAGCAGCACTGCAGCGAGCGGGGAGCTGTTTTTT. Translating it yields CASSTAASGELFF.

This sequence joins TRBV5-1 and TRBJ1-6, with TRBD1 as a possible D gene (5 bases). Trimming removed 0 bases at V and 10 bases at J, with 14 bases between. Germline V lookup: CDR1 SGHRS, CDR2 YFSETQ. The CDR3 runs to 15 residues. CDR3 loop: CASSLAGGGRSPLHF. The CDR3 nucleotides read TGCGCCAGCAGCTTGGCTGGGGGAGGGAGGTCACCCCTCCACTTT.

This sequence joins TRBV10-3 and TRBJ2-2, with D possibly TRBD1 on 7 matching bases. Deletions cut 11 bases from V and 3 bases from J, with 10 bases between. The CDR3 runs to 12 residues. CDR1 and CDR2 (germline): ENHRY, SYGVKD. The CDR3 DNA reads TGTGCCGCCAGGGGGGACACCGGGGAGCTGTTTTTT. This gives the protein CAARGDTGELFF.

J is TRBJ1-5 and V is TRBV6-1; no reliable D call. Deletions cut 7 bases from V and 4 bases from J, with 14 bases between. CDR1 is MNHNS and CDR2 is SASEGT in the germline V gene. CDR3 size: 14 residues. CDR3 region: CASNSRQTNQPQHF. In nucleotides, the CDR3 is TGTGCCAGCAATTCGAGACAAACAAATCAGCCCCAGCATTTT.

The chain couples TRBV2 to TRBJ1-1, with D tentatively TRBD1 (5 bases). The CDR3 consists of 12 residues. V lost 3 bases and J lost 8, with 10 bases in between. Per the germline V gene, CDR1 is SNHLY and CDR2 is FYNNEI. CDR3 nucleotide sequence: TGTGCCAGCAGTGATTGGGGCCAGGAAGCTTTCTTT. Translated, it gives CASSDWGQEAFF.

This sequence joins TRBV7-2 and TRBJ1-4; 9 bases are shared with TRBD1. Germline CDR1 and CDR2: SGHTA and FQGNSA. The trim removed 4 bases at V and 13 bases at J, leaving 13 bases unmatched. This CDR3 region has 15 residues. The CDR3 nucleotides are TGTGCCAGCAGCTCAGGACAGGGGATTTCTTGTTTACTGTTTTTT. It codes for CASSSGQGISCLLFF.

Written as DNA, the CDR3 is TGTGCCAGCAGTTTGGTCCTCATGGGACAGGCTGAAGCTTTCTTT. This sequence encodes CASSLVLMGQAEAFF. The V call is TRBV28, the J call TRBJ1-1; TRBD1 matches at 8 bases. V gave up 3 bases and J gave up 6 bases; unmatched junction bases: 9. The CDR3 has 15 amino acids. Germline V lookup: CDR1 MDHEN, CDR2 SYDVKM.

V usage is TRBV11-2 and J usage is TRBJ1-2; D gene ambiguous. The V and J ends lost 0 bases and 7 bases respectively, with 15 bases between them. Per the germline V gene, CDR1 is SGHAT and CDR2 is FQNNGV. The CDR3 is made up of 15 amino acids. As DNA, the CDR3 is TGTGCCAGCAGCTTAGATCCGGCAGGAGGACTTGGCTACACCTTC. This translates into CASSLDPAGGLGYTF.

The genes are TRBV5-1 and TRBJ2-3; D gene unclear. The germline CDR1 and CDR2 sequences are SGHRS and YFSETQ. The ends were cut back, 4 bases at V and 4 bases at J, with 22 bases in the middle. The CDR3 has 17 amino acids. CDR3 region: CASSKKTVSESADTQYF. The CDR3 DNA follows: TGCGCCAGCAGCAAAAAGACCGTGTCCGAAAGCGCAGATACGCAGTATTTT.

V gene TRBV28 combines with J gene TRBJ2-7; D is unresolved. In germline, CDR1 is MDHEN, CDR2 SYDVKM. The CDR3 has 15 residues. Trimming took 7 bases from V and 3 from J, leaving 19 bases between them. The chain's CDR3 is CASTQGSSQNYEQYF. CDR3 sequence (DNA): TGTGCCAGCACACAAGGTAGCAGTCAGAACTACGAGCAGTACTTC.

The rearrangement links TRBV27 to TRBJ1-5; the D gene is possibly TRBD1 (6 bases). Germline V gives CDR1 MNHEY, CDR2 SMNVEV (reference sequence). The CDR3 totals 17 residues. The V and J ends lost 5 bases and 0 bases respectively, with 17 bases between them. This CDR3 reads CASSPRQVANSNQPQHF. The CDR3 DNA is TGTGCCAGCAGTCCAAGACAGGTCGCAAATAGCAATCAGCCCCAGCATTTT.

This clone appeared a few times. The chain combines TRBV19 with TRBJ2-3; D is unclear. The CDR3 extends over 12 amino acids. The germline V gene has CDR1 LNHDA and CDR2 SQIVND (reference sequence). Deletions cut 9 bases from V and 0 bases from J, with 7 bases between. CDR3 region: CARTPSTDTQYF. CDR3 bases: TGTGCCAGGACTCCCAGCACAGATACGCAGTATTTT. The full variable domain, its missing parts supplied by reference TRBV19 and TRBJ2-3, is DGGITQSPKYLFRKEGQNVTLSCEQNLNHDAMYWYRQDPGQGLRLIYYSQIVNDFQKGDIAEGYSVSREKKESFPLTVTSAQKNPTAFYLCARTPSTDTQYFGPGTRLTVL.

The chain uses TRBV18 and TRBJ2-1; no firm D call. The CDR3 is made up of 18 amino acids. The germline V and J ends were trimmed by 4 bases and 0 bases, with 19 bases remaining between them. Germline V CDR1 and CDR2: KGHSH, LQKENI. CDR3 residues: CASSLALRLPSSYNEQFF. The DNA for the CDR3 is TGTGCCAGCTCACTGGCGTTGCGGCTTCCGAGCTCCTACAATGAGCAGTTCTTC.